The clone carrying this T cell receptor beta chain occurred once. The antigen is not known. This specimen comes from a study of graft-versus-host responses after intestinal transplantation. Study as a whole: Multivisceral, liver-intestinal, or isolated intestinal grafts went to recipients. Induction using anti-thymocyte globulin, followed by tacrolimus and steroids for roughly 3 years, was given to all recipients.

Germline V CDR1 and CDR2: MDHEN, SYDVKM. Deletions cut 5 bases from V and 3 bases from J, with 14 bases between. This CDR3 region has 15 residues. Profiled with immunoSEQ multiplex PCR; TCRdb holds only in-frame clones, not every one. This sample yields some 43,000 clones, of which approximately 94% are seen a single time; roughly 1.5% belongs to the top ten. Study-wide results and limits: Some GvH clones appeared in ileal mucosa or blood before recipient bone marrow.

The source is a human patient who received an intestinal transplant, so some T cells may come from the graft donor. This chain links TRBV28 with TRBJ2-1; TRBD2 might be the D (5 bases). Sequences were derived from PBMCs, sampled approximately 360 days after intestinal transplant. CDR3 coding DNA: TGTGCCAGCAGTGGAAGAAACGGGAACTACAATGAGCAGTTCTTC. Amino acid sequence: CASSGRNGNYNEQFF.